This TCR beta chain was captured in a study of blood T cell repertoires in COVID-19. Study-wide context: PBMCs, B-cell-depleted T cells, or T cells provided the cDNA or gDNA that made up the material.

The CDR3 runs to 13 residues. V shed 3 bases and J shed 3 bases, with 6 bases lying between them. As handled by the study authors: Reference gene primer amplification gave nucleated cell count estimates. Only in-frame clones appear in the TCRdb table, and some are missing; sequencing was by immunoSEQ multiplex PCR. That table gives V, J and clone size, and the DNA gave D and trimming. The profile shows more than 250,000 clones, roughly 85% of them singletons. Sequencing was performed on peripheral blood. The source of this sequence is a man aged 55 to 70 who had recovered from COVID-19. This chain connects TRBV12-3 or TRBV12-4 to TRBJ1-5; no firm D call. The CDR3 loop is CASSFGNNQPQHF. The CDR3 DNA reads as TGTGCCAGCAGTTTCGGGAACAATCAGCCCCAGCATTTT.